This entry features one T cell receptor (beta chain) sequence. This clone's antigen is unknown. No per-base quality is available; no much larger clone lies one base away. These data come from a study of control samples from healthy donors and cancer patients (dated by TCRdb to the early 2020s). Library preparation used the immunoSEQ multiplex PCR assay. TCRdb mirrors the immuneACCESS table, restricted to in-frame sequences. Some clones are absent from its copies; in checked studies, under half trace to an unresolved V gene, and the reason for the others is unknown. This sample is represented by about 120,000 clones; approximately 94% of them were singletons. The ten largest clonotypes hold more than 1.5% of the sample. The junction carries 22 bases between V and J, which are trimmed by 6 bases and 2 bases respectively. Reading the germline V gene gives CDR1 MDHEN and CDR2 SYDVKM. Measured from the cysteine to the phenylalanine, the CDR3 is 17 residues long. The kept DNA is CDR3 alone, 51 bases in frame from the first base.

The source of this sequence is a man aged 45 to 65 with head and neck cancer. The sequenced sample was PBMCs. The rearranged chain carries TRBV28 and TRBJ1-2; TRBD1 might be the D gene, on 5 matching bases. CDR3 sequence: CASSPPNPGLQNYGYTF. The nucleotide sequence is given as TGTGCCAGCAGCCCTCCAAACCCGGGACTGCAGAACTATGGCTACACCTTC.